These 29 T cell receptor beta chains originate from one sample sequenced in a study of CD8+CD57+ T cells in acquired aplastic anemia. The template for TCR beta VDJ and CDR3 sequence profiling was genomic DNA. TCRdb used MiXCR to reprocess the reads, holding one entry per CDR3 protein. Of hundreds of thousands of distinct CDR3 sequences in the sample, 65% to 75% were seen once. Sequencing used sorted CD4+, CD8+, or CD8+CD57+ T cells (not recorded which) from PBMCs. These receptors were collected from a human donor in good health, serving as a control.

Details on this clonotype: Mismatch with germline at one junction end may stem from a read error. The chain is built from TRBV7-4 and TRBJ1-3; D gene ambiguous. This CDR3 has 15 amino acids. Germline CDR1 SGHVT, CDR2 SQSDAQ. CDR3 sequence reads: CASSIEAGSGKTIYF. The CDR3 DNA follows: TGTGCCAGCAGCATAGAAGCAGGTTCTGGAAAAACCATATATTTT.

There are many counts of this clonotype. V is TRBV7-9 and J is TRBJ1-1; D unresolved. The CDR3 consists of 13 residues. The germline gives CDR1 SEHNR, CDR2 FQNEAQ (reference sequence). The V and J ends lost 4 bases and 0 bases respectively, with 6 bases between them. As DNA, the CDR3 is TGTGCCAGCAGCTCCATAGTGAACACTGAAGCTTTCTTT. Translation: CASSSIVNTEAFF.

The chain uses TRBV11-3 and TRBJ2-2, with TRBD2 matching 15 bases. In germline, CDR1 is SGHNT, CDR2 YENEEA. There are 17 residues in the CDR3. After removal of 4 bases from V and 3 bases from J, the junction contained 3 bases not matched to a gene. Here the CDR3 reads CASSWTSGGADTGELFF. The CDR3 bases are TGTGCCAGCAGCTGGACTAGCGGGGGGGCGGACACCGGGGAGCTGTTTTTT.

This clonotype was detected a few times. In nucleotides, the CDR3 is TGCGGCGCCGCGGACGGGCCCCAGTCCCAGCATTTT. This translates into CGAADGPQSQHF. The rearrangement joins TRBV29-1 to TRBJ1-5; D uncertain. CDR1 is SQVTM and CDR2 is ANQGSEA in the germline V gene. The CDR3 covers 12 residues.

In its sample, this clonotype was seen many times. CDR3 bases: TGTGCCAGCAGCCTCTCCCGGACAGTCAATCAGCCCCAGCATTTT. Translated, it gives CASSLSRTVNQPQHF. The rearrangement links TRBV6-5 to TRBJ1-5; a weak D match, TRBD1 (6 bases). Trimming shortened V by 6 bases and J by 3 bases, and 15 bases separated the two germline ends. This CDR3 has 15 residues. Germline values: CDR1 MNHEY, CDR2 SVGAGI.

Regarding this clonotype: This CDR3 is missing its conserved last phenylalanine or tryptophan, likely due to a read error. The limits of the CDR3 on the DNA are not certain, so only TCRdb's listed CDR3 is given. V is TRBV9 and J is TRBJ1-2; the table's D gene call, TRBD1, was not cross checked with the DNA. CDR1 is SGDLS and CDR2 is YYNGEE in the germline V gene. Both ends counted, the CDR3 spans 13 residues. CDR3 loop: CASSVAGDRDSPL.

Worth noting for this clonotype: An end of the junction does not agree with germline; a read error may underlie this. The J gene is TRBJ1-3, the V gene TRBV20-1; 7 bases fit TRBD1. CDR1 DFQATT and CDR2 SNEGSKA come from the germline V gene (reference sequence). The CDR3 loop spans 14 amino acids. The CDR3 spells CSARTGHSGNTTYF. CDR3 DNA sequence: TGCAGTGCCCGGACAGGCCACTCTGGAAACACCACATATTTT.

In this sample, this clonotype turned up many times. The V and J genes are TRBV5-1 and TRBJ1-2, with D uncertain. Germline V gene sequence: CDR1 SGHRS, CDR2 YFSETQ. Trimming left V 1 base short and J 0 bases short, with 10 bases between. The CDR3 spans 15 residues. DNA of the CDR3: TGCGCCAGCAGCTTGCTCCAGCCCCCTAACTATGGCTACACCTTC. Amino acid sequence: CASSLLQPPNYGYTF.

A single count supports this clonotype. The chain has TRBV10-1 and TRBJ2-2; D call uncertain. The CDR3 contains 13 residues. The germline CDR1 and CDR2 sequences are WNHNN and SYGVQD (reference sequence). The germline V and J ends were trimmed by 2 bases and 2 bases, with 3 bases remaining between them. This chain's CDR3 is CASSEINTGELFF. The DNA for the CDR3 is TGCGCCAGCAGTGAGATTAACACCGGGGAGCTGTTTTTT.

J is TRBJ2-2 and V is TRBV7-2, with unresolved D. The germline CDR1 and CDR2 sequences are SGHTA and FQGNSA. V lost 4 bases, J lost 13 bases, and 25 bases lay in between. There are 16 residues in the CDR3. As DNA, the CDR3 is TGTGCCAGCAGCTGGCGCTCCTCTCAACTAACCGGTGCGCTGTTTTTT. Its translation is CASSWRSSQLTGALFF.

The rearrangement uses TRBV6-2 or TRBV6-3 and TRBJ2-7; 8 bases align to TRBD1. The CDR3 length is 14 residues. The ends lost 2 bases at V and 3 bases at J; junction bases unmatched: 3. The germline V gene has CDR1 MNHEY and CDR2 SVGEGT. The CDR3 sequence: CASSYGDRGYEQYF. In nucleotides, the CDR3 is TGTGCCAGCAGTTACGGAGACAGGGGCTACGAGCAGTACTTC.

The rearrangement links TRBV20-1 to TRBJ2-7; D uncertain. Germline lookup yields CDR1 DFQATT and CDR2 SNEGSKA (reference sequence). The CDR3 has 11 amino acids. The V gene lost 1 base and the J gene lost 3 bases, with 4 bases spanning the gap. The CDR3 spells CSARGVYEQYF. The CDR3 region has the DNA TGCAGTGCTAGAGGGGTCTACGAGCAGTACTTC.

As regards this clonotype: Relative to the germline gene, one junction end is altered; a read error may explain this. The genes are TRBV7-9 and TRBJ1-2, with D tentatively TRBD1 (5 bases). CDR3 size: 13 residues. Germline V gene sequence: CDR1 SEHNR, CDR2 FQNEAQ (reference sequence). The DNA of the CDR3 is TGTGCCAGCAGTCTTGGTCGGGGCGACGGCTACCCCTTC. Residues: CASSLGRGDGYPF.

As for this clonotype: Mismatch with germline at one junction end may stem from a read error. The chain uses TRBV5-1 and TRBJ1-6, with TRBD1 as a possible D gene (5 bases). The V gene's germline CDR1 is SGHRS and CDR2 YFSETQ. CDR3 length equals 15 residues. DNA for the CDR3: TGTGCCAGCAGCTTGGGACCGGGGCCAGATTCACCCCTCCACTTT. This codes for CASSLGPGPDSPLHF.

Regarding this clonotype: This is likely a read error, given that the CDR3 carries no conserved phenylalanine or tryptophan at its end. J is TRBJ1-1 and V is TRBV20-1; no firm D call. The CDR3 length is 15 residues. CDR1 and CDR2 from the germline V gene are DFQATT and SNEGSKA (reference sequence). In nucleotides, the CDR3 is TGCAGTGCTAGGGTCCCTGAGGACGTCGTCACTGAGGCTTTCCTT. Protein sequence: CSARVPEDVVTEAFL.

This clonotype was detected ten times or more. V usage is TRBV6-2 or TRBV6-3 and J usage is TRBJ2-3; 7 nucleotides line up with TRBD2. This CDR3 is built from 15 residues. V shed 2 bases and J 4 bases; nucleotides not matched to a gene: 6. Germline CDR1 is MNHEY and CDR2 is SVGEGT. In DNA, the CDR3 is TGTGCCAGCAGTTACAGCGGGGTTAGTCCAGATACGCAGTATTTT. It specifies CASSYSGVSPDTQYF.

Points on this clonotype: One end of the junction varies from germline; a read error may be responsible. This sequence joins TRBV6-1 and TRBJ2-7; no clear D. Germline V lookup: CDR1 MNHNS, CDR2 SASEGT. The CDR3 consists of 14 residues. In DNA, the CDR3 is TGTGCCAGCAGTCCAGCGACATGGGCCTACGAGCACTACTTT. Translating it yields CASSPATWAYEHYF.

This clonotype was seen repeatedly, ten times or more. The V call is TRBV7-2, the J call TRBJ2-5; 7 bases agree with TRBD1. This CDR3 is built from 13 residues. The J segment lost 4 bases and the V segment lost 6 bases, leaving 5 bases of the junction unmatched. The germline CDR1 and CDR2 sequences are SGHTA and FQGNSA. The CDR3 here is CASSLAGGETQYF. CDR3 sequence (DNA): TGTGCCAGCAGTTTGGCAGGGGGAGAGACCCAGTACTTC.

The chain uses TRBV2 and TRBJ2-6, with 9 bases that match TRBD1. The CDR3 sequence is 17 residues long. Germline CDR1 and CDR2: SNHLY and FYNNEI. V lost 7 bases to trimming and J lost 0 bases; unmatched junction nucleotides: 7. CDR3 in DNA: TGTGCCAGCATCGGGGACAGGGAAGGCTCTGGGGCCAACGTCCTGACTTTC. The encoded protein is CASIGDREGSGANVLTF.

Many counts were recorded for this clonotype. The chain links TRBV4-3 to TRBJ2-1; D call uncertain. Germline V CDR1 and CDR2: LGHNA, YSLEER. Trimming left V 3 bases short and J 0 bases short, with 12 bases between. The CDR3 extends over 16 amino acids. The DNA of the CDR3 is TGCGCCAGCAGCCACAACGGCGAGAGCTCCTACAATGAGCAGTTCTTC. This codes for CASSHNGESSYNEQFF.

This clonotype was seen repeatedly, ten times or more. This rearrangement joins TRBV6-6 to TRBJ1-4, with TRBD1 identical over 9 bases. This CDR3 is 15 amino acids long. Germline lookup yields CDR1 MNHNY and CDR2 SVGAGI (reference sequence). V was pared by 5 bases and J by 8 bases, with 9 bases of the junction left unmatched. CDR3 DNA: TGTGCCAGCAGTATTCCGGGACAGGGATTGGAAAAACTGTTTTTT. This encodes CASSIPGQGLEKLFF.

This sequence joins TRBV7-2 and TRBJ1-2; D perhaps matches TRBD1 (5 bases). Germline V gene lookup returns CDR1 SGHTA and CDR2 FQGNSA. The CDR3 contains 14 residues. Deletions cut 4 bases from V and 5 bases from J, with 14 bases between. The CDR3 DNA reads TGTGCCAGCAGCTCCACCGGGACCGATTATGGCTACACCTTC. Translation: CASSSTGTDYGYTF. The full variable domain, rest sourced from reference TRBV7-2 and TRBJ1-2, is GAGVSQSPSNKVTEKGKDVELRCDPISGHTALYWYRQSLGQGLEFLIYFQGNSAPDKSGLPSDRFSAERTGGSVSTLTIQRTQQEDSAVYLCASSSTGTDYGYTFGSGTRLTVV.

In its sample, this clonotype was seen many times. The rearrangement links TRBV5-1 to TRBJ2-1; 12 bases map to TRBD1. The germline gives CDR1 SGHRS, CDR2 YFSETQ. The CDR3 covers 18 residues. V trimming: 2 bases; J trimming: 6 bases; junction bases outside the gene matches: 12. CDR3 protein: CASSFSVEGQGAGNEQFF. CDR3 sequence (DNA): TGCGCCAGCAGCTTCTCTGTAGAGGGACAGGGGGCAGGCAATGAGCAGTTCTTC.

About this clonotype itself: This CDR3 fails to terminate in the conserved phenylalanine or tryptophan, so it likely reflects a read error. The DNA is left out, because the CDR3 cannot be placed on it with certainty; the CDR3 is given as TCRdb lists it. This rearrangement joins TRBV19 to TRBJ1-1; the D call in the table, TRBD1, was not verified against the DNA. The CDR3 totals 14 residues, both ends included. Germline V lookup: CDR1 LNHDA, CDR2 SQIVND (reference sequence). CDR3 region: CASTMTGGTTAAFL.

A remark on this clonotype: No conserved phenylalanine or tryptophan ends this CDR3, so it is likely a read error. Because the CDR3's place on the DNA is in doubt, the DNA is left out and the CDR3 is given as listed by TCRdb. This CDR3 reads CASSLHWNTEAFFGH. The chain uses TRBV2 and TRBJ2-7; the table's D call TRBD1 went unverified against the DNA. From its first to its last residue, the CDR3 has 15 amino acids. CDR1 is SNHLY, CDR2 FYNNEI, per germline.

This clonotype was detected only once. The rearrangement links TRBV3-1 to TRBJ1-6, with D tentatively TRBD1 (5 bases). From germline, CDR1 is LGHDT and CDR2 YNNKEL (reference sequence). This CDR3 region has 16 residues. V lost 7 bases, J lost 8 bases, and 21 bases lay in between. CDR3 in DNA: TGTGCCAGCACAGGGTTCGGAAACACCATATATTCACCCCTCCACTTT. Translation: CASTGFGNTIYSPLHF.

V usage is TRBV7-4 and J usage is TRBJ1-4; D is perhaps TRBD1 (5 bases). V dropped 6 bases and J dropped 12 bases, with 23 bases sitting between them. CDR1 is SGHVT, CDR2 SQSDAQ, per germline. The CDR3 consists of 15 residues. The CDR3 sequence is CASREKGGTNAELFF. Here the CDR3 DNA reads TGTGCCAGCAGAGAGAAGGGTGGGACTAATGCTGAACTGTTTTTT.

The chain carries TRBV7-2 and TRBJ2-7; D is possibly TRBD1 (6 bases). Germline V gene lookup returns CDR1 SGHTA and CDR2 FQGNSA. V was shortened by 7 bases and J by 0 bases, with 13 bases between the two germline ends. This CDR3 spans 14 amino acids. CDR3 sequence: CASTSNRVSYEQYF. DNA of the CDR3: TGTGCCAGCACCTCGAACAGGGTCTCCTACGAGCAGTACTTC. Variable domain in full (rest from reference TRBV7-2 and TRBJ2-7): GAGVSQSPSNKVTEKGKDVELRCDPISGHTALYWYRQSLGQGLEFLIYFQGNSAPDKSGLPSDRFSAERTGGSVSTLTIQRTQQEDSAVYLCASTSNRVSYEQYFGPGTRLTVT.

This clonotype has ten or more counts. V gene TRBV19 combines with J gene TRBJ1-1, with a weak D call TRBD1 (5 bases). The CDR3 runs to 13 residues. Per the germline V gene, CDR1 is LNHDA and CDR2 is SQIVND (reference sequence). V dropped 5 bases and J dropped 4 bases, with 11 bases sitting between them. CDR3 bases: TGTGCCAGTAGTCCCGGGGCGGGCACTGAAGCTTTCTTT. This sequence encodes CASSPGAGTEAFF. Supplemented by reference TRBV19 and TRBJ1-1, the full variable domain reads DGGITQSPKYLFRKEGQNVTLSCEQNLNHDAMYWYRQDPGQGLRLIYYSQIVNDFQKGDIAEGYSVSREKKESFPLTVTSAQKNPTAFYLCASSPGAGTEAFFGQGTRLTVV.